This TCR beta chain was recovered during a study of blood T cell repertoires in COVID-19. The wider study: The United States, Italy and Spain provided the acute and convalescent COVID-19 samples. T cells, B-cell-depleted T cells, or PBMCs provided the cDNA or gDNA that served as material.

In the original analysis: It was from reference gene primer amplification that nucleated cell counts were estimated. Here immunoSEQ multiplex PCR was the method, and the copy in TCRdb shows in-frame clones only, minus some. That table furnishes V, J and clone size, whereas the DNA furnished D and trimming. This sample carries 60,000 to 85,000 clones, 80% to 90% of them seen once, and the ten largest clones take approximately 2%. V lost 4 bases and J lost 0; bases outside the gene matches: 3. This CDR3 comprises 15 residues. From germline, CDR1 is SGHRS and CDR2 YFSETQ. This sequence joins TRBV5-1 and TRBJ1-3; the match to TRBD1 covers 8 bases. The specimen sequenced was peripheral blood. This TCR was recovered from a woman of 80 years or more with active or convalescent COVID-19. This CDR3 is CASSATGGSGNTIYF. In DNA form, the CDR3 reads TGCGCCAGCAGCGCCACAGGGGGCTCTGGAAACACCATATATTTT.